A selection of T cell receptor beta chains follows, all from one sample in a study of T cells in Graves' hyperthyroidism and ophthalmopathy. TCRdb reprocessed the multiplex PCR reads with MiXCR, giving one entry per CDR3 protein. The data show fewer than 400,000 distinct CDR3 sequences, with about an eighth seen just once and under 30% held by the top ten. Material for sequencing was blood. The receptors shown here come from a man aged 50 or older with Graves' ophthalmopathy. Each CDR3 is given with its conserved first and last residue. D genes are given only for firm matches. Part of the rows lack a size; the others show once, few, many or a class for expanded clones.

d_call,j_call,clone_size,v_call,cdr3_nt,cdr3_aa
NA,TRBJ2-7,many,TRBV30,TGTGCCTGGAGTGTACCACAGCCTCCTGTCTACGAGCAGTACTTC,CAWSVPQPPVYEQYF
TRBD1,TRBJ1-1,many,TRBV27,TGTGCCAGCAGTTGGGACAGGGGGCGATGGGCTTTCTTT,CASSWDRGRWAFF
NA,TRBJ2-3,many,TRBV2,TGTGCCAGCAGTGAAGCACGGGATACGCAGTATTTT,CASSEARDTQYF
TRBD2,TRBJ2-1,many,TRBV4-1,TGCGCCAGCAGCCACTGGCCTAGCGGGAACTCCTACAATGAGCAGTTCTTC,CASSHWPSGNSYNEQFF
TRBD2,TRBJ2-3,many,TRBV12-3/TRBV12-4,TGTGCCAGCAGTCCCGGGGGGAGCCGAGATACGCAGTATTTT,CASSPGGSRDTQYF
NA,TRBJ1-5,NA,TRBV12-3/TRBV12-4,TGTGCCAGCAGTTTTGAGGGGAGTTTGCAGCCCCAGCATTTT,CASSFEGSLQPQHF
NA,TRBJ2-1,many,TRBV9,TGTGCCAGCAGCGACGACCCTTACAATGAGCAGTTCTTC,CASSDDPYNEQFF
NA,TRBJ2-4,many,TRBV28,TGTGCCAGCAGTTCGGCAGCCACGATAGCCAAAAACATTCAGTACTTC,CASSSAATIAKNIQYF
TRBD1,TRBJ1-2,NA,TRBV7-9,TGTACCAGCAGCTATCCCTTCCGGGACAGAAAGGACTATGGCTACACCTTC,CTSSYPFRDRKDYGYTF
NA,TRBJ2-7,NA,TRBV19,TGTGCCAGTAGTATTCTAGGGACCGAGCAGTACTTC,CASSILGTEQYF
NA,TRBJ1-3,many,TRBV5-1,TGCGCCAGCAGCATGACAGCCTCGGGGGGAAACACCATATATTTT,CASSMTASGGNTIYF
NA,TRBJ1-2,many,TRBV6-6,TGTGCCAGCAGTTACTGGGCCGATGAAAGCTACACCTTC,CASSYWADESYTF
TRBD1,TRBJ2-2,many,TRBV2,TGTGCAGAAGGGGGCGGAACCACCGGGGAGCTGTTTTTT,CAEGGGTTGELFF
NA,TRBJ2-3,NA,TRBV20-1,TGCAGTGCCACAACTATTGCGGGCACAGATACGCAGTATTTT,CSATTIAGTDTQYF
TRBD1,TRBJ2-5,many,TRBV12-3/TRBV12-4,TGTGCCAGCAGCCGTACAGGGGGAGTGGGAGAGACCCAGTACTTC,CASSRTGGVGETQYF
NA,TRBJ1-5,many,TRBV20-1,TGCAGTGCTAGAGTCGACAGCAATCAGCCCCAGCATTTT,CSARVDSNQPQHF
NA,TRBJ1-4,NA,TRBV6-9,TGTGCCAGCAGTTACATCGGGTCAGCTGATGAAAAACTGTTTTTT,CASSYIGSADEKLFF
NA,TRBJ1-1,few,TRBV4-1,TGCGCCAGCGGACCAAGGTCGGGGATAAACGGTGAAGCTTTCTTT,CASGPRSGINGEAFF
NA,TRBJ2-3,many,TRBV18,TGTGCCAGCTCACCCCCAGGGATTGATACGCAGTATTTT,CASSPPGIDTQYF
NA,TRBJ2-7,few,TRBV27,TGTGCCAGCAGTTTATTCTCAAATGGACCCTACGAGCAGTACTTC,CASSLFSNGPYEQYF
NA,TRBJ1-1,many,TRBV29-1,TGCAGCGTTGCTCAGGGTAGGACTGAAGCTTTCTTT,CSVAQGRTEAFF
NA,TRBJ2-7,NA,TRBV11-2,TGTGCCAGCAGCTTAGCCGCGAACACCGGGGTGGGCGAGCAGTACTTC,CASSLAANTGVGEQYF
NA,TRBJ2-7,many,TRBV28,TGTGCCAGCAGTGGGGTTGTGGAGGACGAGCAGTACTTC,CASSGVVEDEQYF
NA,TRBJ2-1,NA,TRBV5-6,TGTGCCAGCAGCTCACCGTTGGACGGATTCAATGAGCAGTTCTTC,CASSSPLDGFNEQFF
NA,TRBJ1-5,few,TRBV29-1,TGCAGCGTTCTAGCGGGACGGAATCAGCCCCAGCATTTT,CSVLAGRNQPQHF
NA,TRBJ2-7,many,TRBV20-1,TGCAGTGCTAGAGTGGTTTCCTCCGAGCAGTACTTC,CSARVVSSEQYF
NA,TRBJ2-7,many,TRBV3-1,TGTGCCAGCAGCCAAGTAGGATCCCAAACCGGGCAGTACTTC,CASSQVGSQTGQYF
TRBD2,TRBJ2-5,NA,TRBV6-1,TGTGCCAGCAGCCTGACTAGCGGGAGGGCCCTTGGTGAGACCCAGTACTTC,CASSLTSGRALGETQYF
NA,TRBJ2-1,NA,TRBV24-1,TGTGCCACCAGTGATTCAACCATGGTCGATGAGCAGTTCTTC,CATSDSTMVDEQFF
NA,TRBJ2-1,many,TRBV24-1,TGTGCCACCAGTGATTTAGTTAGGGGTTTGCATGAGCAGTTCTTC,CATSDLVRGLHEQFF
NA,TRBJ2-7,NA,TRBV5-4,TGTGCCAGCAGCTTCTCAGGGTCCGGAGCCGAGCAGTACTTC,CASSFSGSGAEQYF
TRBD2,TRBJ2-2,NA,TRBV7-3,TGTGCCAGCAGCTTGACTAGCGGGACGAACACCAGGGAGCTGTTTTTT,CASSLTSGTNTRELFF
TRBD2,TRBJ2-7,many,TRBV3-1,TGTGCCAGCAGCCAAGACCTAATAGCGGGAGGACCTAGCGAGCAGTACTTC,CASSQDLIAGGPSEQYF
NA,TRBJ1-2,few,TRBV19,TGTGCCAGTAGTATTTTCGACGGCTACACCTTC,CASSIFDGYTF
NA,TRBJ1-5,many,TRBV2,TGTGCCAGCAGTGTTGGGGAACCCCAGCATTTT,CASSVGEPQHF
NA,TRBJ2-7,many,TRBV5-1,TGCGCCAGCAGCTTGGCCAGTCGGTACGAGCAGTACTTC,CASSLASRYEQYF
NA,TRBJ1-6,few,TRBV7-2,TGTGCCAGCAGCTTAAGCCCGAATTCACCCCTCCACTTT,CASSLSPNSPLHF
TRBD2,TRBJ2-3,many,TRBV20-1,TGCAGTGCGACCGGGACTAGCGGCTACACGGGGAGCACAGATACGCAGTATTTT,CSATGTSGYTGSTDTQYF
NA,TRBJ1-1,few,TRBV19,TGTGCCAGTAGTGGCCAGGGGTGGAACACTGAAGCTTTCTTT,CASSGQGWNTEAFF
TRBD2,TRBJ2-7,many,TRBV3-1,TGTGCCAGCAGCCCCGGGAGGGGTGAATACGAGCAGTACTTC,CASSPGRGEYEQYF
NA,TRBJ1-5,few,TRBV4-2,TGTGCCAGCAGCCTCGAATACAATAGCAATCAGCCCCAGCATTTT,CASSLEYNSNQPQHF
NA,TRBJ1-5,NA,TRBV15,TGTGCCACCAGCAGGGAGGGGGGACAAGGGTTTCAGCCCCAGCATTTT,CATSREGGQGFQPQHF
NA,TRBJ1-1,many,TRBV30,TGTGCCTGGAACTTTAACACTGAAGCTTTCTTT,CAWNFNTEAFF
NA,TRBJ2-5,many,TRBV20-1,TGCAGTGCTATTTTGAGTGAGACCCAGTACTTC,CSAILSETQYF
NA,TRBJ2-5,many,TRBV30,TGTGCCTGGAGTGTACAAGGGGGATCATCGTACTTC,CAWSVQGGSSYF
NA,TRBJ2-2,NA,TRBV2,TGTGCCAGCAAGGTAGACCGAAGCACCGGGGGGCTGTTTTTT,CASKVDRSTGGLFF
NA,TRBJ1-5,NA,TRBV5-1,TGCGCCAGCAGCCGGGGGGGGGATACCAATCAGCCCCAGCATTTT,CASSRGGDTNQPQHF
TRBD1,TRBJ2-7,many,TRBV7-9,TGTGCCAGCAGCTTAAGACAGGGCTACGAGCAGTACTTC,CASSLRQGYEQYF
NA,TRBJ2-7,NA,TRBV28,TGTGCCAGCAGTTTGGGGGGCTACGAGCAGCACTTC,CASSLGGYEQHF
NA,TRBJ2-2,many,TRBV7-9,TGTGCCAGCAGCTTCGATCTGGGCGTCGGGGAGCTGTTTTTT,CASSFDLGVGELFF
TRBD2,TRBJ2-7,many,TRBV11-2,TGTGCCAGCAGTTCTCTCGAACTAGCGGGAGCGACGAACGAGCAGTACTTC,CASSSLELAGATNEQYF
NA,TRBJ2-1,many,TRBV27,TGTGCCAGCAGTTTCGTCCCCACTTCCTACAATGAGCAGTTCTTC,CASSFVPTSYNEQFF
TRBD2,TRBJ2-3,few,TRBV12-3/TRBV12-4,TGTGCCAGCAGTCAAGTTGGCGGGAGGGTAGATACGCAGTATTTT,CASSQVGGRVDTQYF
TRBD2,TRBJ2-5,many,TRBV27,TGTGCCAGCAGTCCGGGACTAGCGGGGTACGGGACCCAGTACTTC,CASSPGLAGYGTQYF
NA,TRBJ2-3,NA,TRBV19,TGTGCCAGTAGTATTGAGGGCCTAGATACGCAGTATTTT,CASSIEGLDTQYF
TRBD2,TRBJ2-5,many,TRBV6-6,TGTGCCAGCAGTTACCCTAGCGGGAGGGCCGGTGGGGAGACCCAGTACTTC,CASSYPSGRAGGETQYF
NA,TRBJ1-4,NA,TRBV15,TGTGCCACCAGCAGGACCATGGTAAATGATGAAAAACTGTTTTTT,CATSRTMVNDEKLFF